This is a list of T cell receptor beta chains from one sample in a study of T cells in Graves' hyperthyroidism and ophthalmopathy. TCRdb recomputed calls from the multiplex PCR reads with MiXCR, one row per CDR3 protein. The sample has some 200,000 distinct CDR3 sequences; approximately 16% are singletons. Sequencing used blood. These TCRs come from a woman aged 50 to 60 with Graves' hyperthyroidism. Each CDR3 is given with its conserved first and last residue. A D gene is named only where the DNA matches it firmly. The size of a clone is reported for some rows only, either as once, few or many, or as a class for expanded clones.

>TRBJ2-5|many|TRBV7-8|TRBD2
TGTGCCATCGGACTAGCGGGAGGGCGAGAGACCCAGTACTTC
CAIGLAGGRETQYF
>TRBJ1-1|few|TRBV7-4|.
TGTGCCAGCAGCTTATGTTTTCGATCACCGGGGCTGTTAAAAATGAACACTGAAGCTTTCTTT
CASSLCFRSPGLLKMNTEAFF
>TRBJ2-7|few|TRBV24-1|.
TGTGCCACCAGTGATGGACTTTCCTACGAGCAGTACTTC
CATSDGLSYEQYF
>TRBJ1-2|many|TRBV9|.
TGTGCCAGCAGCCACGGAGCCTATGGCTACACCTTC
CASSHGAYGYTF
>TRBJ2-7|many|TRBV20-1|TRBD2
TGCAGTGCGATCGGGAGGGCCGGTACGACAATAGACGAGCAGTACTTC
CSAIGRAGTTIDEQYF
>TRBJ1-6|many|TRBV12-3/TRBV12-4|.
TGTGCCAGCAGTACAACAAACTCCTATAATTCACCCCTCCACTTT
CASSTTNSYNSPLHF
>TRBJ2-7|many|TRBV3-1|TRBD2
TGTGCCAGCAGGACTAGCGGGACCCCCGATGAGCAGTACTTC
CASRTSGTPDEQYF
>TRBJ2-7|many|TRBV2|.
TGTGCCAGCAGTGAAGACAGAAGATCCTACGAGCAGTACTTC
CASSEDRRSYEQYF
>TRBJ2-3|.|TRBV6-1|.
TGTGCCAGCAGTGACCGTCCTGGGGGGGCCACAGATACGCAGTATTTT
CASSDRPGGATDTQYF
>TRBJ2-3|many|TRBV7-9|.
TGTGCCAGCAGCACCCGGGACACTAGCACAGATACGCAGTATTTT
CASSTRDTSTDTQYF
>TRBJ1-1|many|TRBV11-1|.
TGTGCCAGCAGCTTTCGTATGATGAACACTGAAGCTTTCTTT
CASSFRMMNTEAFF
>TRBJ2-1|.|TRBV14|TRBD2
TGTGCCAGCAGCCAAGATCCTAGCGGGAGGAGTCCCTACAATGAGCAGTTCTTC
CASSQDPSGRSPYNEQFF
>TRBJ2-3|many|TRBV10-3|TRBD2
TGTGCCATCAGCGGAAGCGGGAGAGGCGACACAGATACGCAGTATTTT
CAISGSGRGDTDTQYF
>TRBJ2-1|many|TRBV5-1|.
TGCGCCAGCGCCTGGGTGGCGGGGAACTCCTACAATGAGCAGTTCTTC
CASAWVAGNSYNEQFF
>TRBJ2-7|many|TRBV7-9|.
TGTGCCAGCAGCTTAGTCGTTGCGGCGACCGAGCAGTACTTC
CASSLVVAATEQYF
>TRBJ1-5|many|TRBV6-1|.
TGTGCCAGCACCCTCTGGGAAACGATCAATCAGCCCCAGCATTTT
CASTLWETINQPQHF
>TRBJ2-1|many|TRBV6-2/TRBV6-3|TRBD2
TGTGCCAGCAGTTACCAGGGACTAGCGGGCAACAATGAGCAGTTCTTC
CASSYQGLAGNNEQFF
>TRBJ2-5|many|TRBV4-2|.
TGTGCCAGCAGCCGGGGAGGTCAAGAGACCCAGTACTTC
CASSRGGQETQYF
>TRBJ2-3|many|TRBV2|.
TGTGCCAGCAGTGAATGGGACTCCCGAACAGATACGCAGTATTTT
CASSEWDSRTDTQYF
>TRBJ1-2|.|TRBV6-2/TRBV6-3|.
TGTGCCAGCAGGGTTACAGGGTCTGATGGCTACACCTTC
CASRVTGSDGYTF
>TRBJ1-5|many|TRBV28|.
TGTGCCAGCAGTCTCACGGGGCGACACGCCCGGGGTCAGCCCCAGCATTTT
CASSLTGRHARGQPQHF
>TRBJ2-7|.|TRBV6-1|TRBD2
TGTGCCAGCAGTGGAGAGACTAGCGGGAGGCGCTACGAGCAGTACTTC
CASSGETSGRRYEQYF
>TRBJ2-3|many|TRBV12-3/TRBV12-4|.
TGTGCCAGCACGGACACCACAGATACGCAGTATTTT
CASTDTTDTQYF
>TRBJ1-1|few|TRBV5-1|.
TGCGCCAGCAGCTTGGAATTGTGGGGGAACACTGAAGCTTTCTTT
CASSLELWGNTEAFF
>TRBJ2-3|few|TRBV6-5|TRBD1
TGTGCCAGCAGTTACGGACAGGGGGCGGATACGCAGTATTTT
CASSYGQGADTQYF
>TRBJ1-2|.|TRBV10-3|.
TGTGCCATCAGCGAGTCGAACGGAGGGGACATCGTCTATGGCTACACCTTC
CAISESNGGDIVYGYTF
>TRBJ2-7|many|TRBV20-1|.
TGCAGTGCTCGTACAGTGAACAAATACGAGCAGTACTTC
CSARTVNKYEQYF
>TRBJ2-1|few|TRBV5-6|TRBD2
TGTGCCAGCAGCCGAGGACTAGCGGCATACAATGAGCAGTTCTTC
CASSRGLAAYNEQFF
>TRBJ2-2|many|TRBV5-5|TRBD1
TGTGCCAGCAGCTCGGGACAGGGGGACACCGGGGAGCTGTTTTTT
CASSSGQGDTGELFF
>TRBJ2-1|many|TRBV14|.
TGTGCCAGCAGCCTGTGGAGGTTTGGTCTGGATGAGCAGTTCTTC
CASSLWRFGLDEQFF